Described below is a single TCR beta chain sequence and its context. Its antigen is not yet known. Qualities for individual bases were not recorded, and no much larger clone is one base off. Libraries were prepared through the immunoSEQ multiplex PCR assay. The multiplex PCR relied on a mix of 60 forward primers for TCR Vbeta segments and 13 reverse primers for TCR Jbeta segments. Amplification of the CDR3 region of rearranged TCR beta genes was performed with a multiplex PCR assay on genomic DNA. On the Illumina HiSeq System, the amplified TCR beta libraries were sequenced as 87-base-pair reads. In the source study's methods: Across the roughly 670 repertoires, a later analysis counted approximately 75 million unique TCR beta chains, around 11 million of which were shared by at least two donors. Raw reads were error-corrected and collapsed into unique sequences by a nearest-neighbor algorithm in which closely related sequences were merged to remove PCR and sequencing errors. Alignment of CDR3 sequences to IMGT reference sequences was used to assign V, D and J gene segments. For a sequence to be retained, a match of at least six nucleotides to both a V gene segment and a J gene segment was required. A rearrangement counted as productive if the CDR3 had no stop codons and remained in frame with V and J, and every other rearrangement counted as non-productive. CDR3 was defined by IMGT convention, running from the second conserved V-encoded cysteine to the conserved J-encoded phenylalanine. The earlier analysis of approximately 590 of the donors excluded any sequence lacking an unambiguous match to a single V gene segment. An earlier analysis of almost 600 of the donors classified V segments as functional when productive rearrangements were above 56.7% and as segregating when the standard deviation between donors was above 5%. A statistical classification framework was built to diagnose cytomegalovirus status from the catalog of TCR beta chain sequences. In a later analysis, TCR nucleotide sequences were compared against IMGT/GENE-DB human TR gene sequences so that V and J genes could be assigned. In a later analysis, CDR3 sequences and most-parsimonious VDJ recombination scenarios were assigned using the TCRdist pipeline. A later analysis defined each TCR beta chain by its CDR3 amino acid sequence plus V-gene family, and excluded reads lacking a unique V-gene family. In a later analysis, a few hundred highly shared, low-generation-probability nucleotide sequences were removed to address suspected cross-contamination and a sequencing artifact. In a later analysis, a clonal expansion index for each public chain was calculated from normalized within-repertoire ranks of inferred template counts. Generation probabilities in a later analysis came from a VDJ recombination model fitted to out-of-frame rearrangements, and those results were checked against IGoR. A later analysis scored TCR-TCR, TCR-HLA and TCR-CMV co-occurrence with hypergeometric tests, applying a repertoire-size bias correction to TCR pairs. In a later analysis, false discovery rates were estimated by permuting HLA or CMV assignments 20 times. In a later analysis, co-occurring TCRs were grouped with DBSCAN, and TCRdist sequence similarity was added when clustering was performed within HLA-allele-positive subsets. Repertoires with fewer than 30,000 or more than 120,000 public chains were left out of co-occurrence clustering, as were four to six repertoires with anomalous nucleotide sharing. In its TCRdb copy, this immuneACCESS table keeps in-frame sequences only and misses some clones. Where compared with another copy, unresolved V genes explain less than half of these, and the others have no known cause. V, J and clone size derive from that table, while D and trimming were established from the DNA sequence. This sample is represented by 20,000 to 25,000 clones; around 77% of them were singletons. The ten top clones hold roughly 6.8% of the sample.

The data stem from a study of cytomegalovirus exposure and HLA in healthy donors (dated by TCRdb to about 2017). Regarding the study in general: An earlier analysis of roughly 500 of the donors reported under 300 Gb of sequence data and some 110 million unique TCR beta sequences obtained from some 170 million T cells. The study aimed to test whether signatures of past pathogen exposure could be identified by cataloging public T cell receptors. HLA typing covered class I and class II loci at four-digit resolution. Among roughly 400 genotyped donors of the cohort, an average of approximately 250,000 unique TCR beta nucleotide sequences were sequenced per donor, around 20% of them non-productive. The study profiled the T cell repertoires of hundreds of subjects by immunosequencing and related them to cytomegalovirus serostatus. Donor age, sex, ethnicity and CMV serostatus were compiled together with the repertoire data. A separate validation cohort of some 130 different subjects was used in addition to the roughly 700-subject first cohort. Rather than drawing on any new phenotypic data, the later analysis identified candidate immune exposures from TCR beta sequences and the way those sequences occurred across donors. The number of donors typed differed by locus, with about 629-630 for A, B, C, DRB1 and DQB1, approximately 500 for DQA1, under 610 for DPA1, and 472 for DPB1. Several DR-DQ haplotypes were treated as single units for association and clustering because of strong linkage in the cohort. A later genetic analysis took genome-wide SNP genotypes for about 55% of the roughly 700 donors and used that subset as a discovery cohort. To predict cytomegalovirus infection status, the study combined high-throughput TCR immunosequencing, statistical association of individual TCRs with disease status, and machine learning. Every repertoire in the discovery cohort had been generated on one and the same sequencing platform. Of the 300 to 500 genotyped donors, approximately 81% were placed in the genetic ancestry cluster associated with self-reported Caucasian donors. An early release covering 550 to 700 HLA-typed donors comprised around 300 gigabases of sequencing data and some 79 million unique TCR sequences. An earlier analysis of approximately 580 of the donors used high-throughput TCR beta sequencing to judge whether each TCR beta V gene segment behaved as functional or pseudogenic. In a later analysis, previously published TCR beta repertoires from fewer than 750 donors were re-analyzed and high-resolution HLA genotyping was added so that TCR occurrence patterns could be studied.

Study-wide findings and limitations: In a later genetic analysis, a missense DCLRE1C variant was associated with V-gene and J-gene trimming of TCR beta chains, and the association was replicated in an independent cohort. A further reported finding was that TCR beta sequences accurately predicted the HLA-A and HLA-B alleles for most subjects in the first cohort. The cohort was sequenced for TCR beta chains only, and without alpha or paired-chain data the features that could be detected were limited. Because counts were too low, roughly 17 rarely observed V segments, including chromosome 9 orphons, were left out of the earlier analysis of 500 to 750 of the donors. Several of the top co-occurrence clusters appeared to be linked to parvovirus B19, influenza, CMV and Epstein-Barr virus, according to a later analysis. In a later analysis, HLA-associated TCR beta chains showed more clonal expansion and lower generation probabilities than non-associated chains that were equally common. Because the 87-base-pair reads could not distinguish some IMGT-functional V segments, including TRBV6-2 and TRBV6-3, those segments were excluded. A few of the identified cytomegalovirus-associated TCR beta chains were confirmed in vitro to be specific for cytomegalovirus antigens. Presence/absence analyses assumed roughly uniform sequencing depth across donors, an assumption that may not hold. Because HLA typing was unavailable for some donors at each locus, only the typed subset was used in association tests. Linkage disequilibrium might explain the correlated functional status among segregating V segments, but an unknown experimental factor could not be excluded. According to a later genetic analysis, donors in an Asian-associated ancestry cluster had fewer N-insertions in productive TCRs than the approximately 670-donor mean. In the study, around 160 TCR beta chains were listed as associated with cytomegalovirus. The classifier was reported to diagnose cytomegalovirus status with high specificity and sensitivity in both the original cohort and the validation cohort. Broadly in line with IMGT annotations, most TCR beta V segments showed up in productive rearrangements about 87% or about 30% of the time in an earlier analysis of several hundred of the donors. Most TCR sequences were seen in very few donors, while some public TCRs were found in many individuals. A cluster of highly shared sequence variants was judged likely to represent a technical artifact of the sequencing pipeline. Assigning TCR associations to individual alleles was difficult when HLA alleles, especially DR and DQ, strongly co-occurred. A later analysis associated about 17,000 TCR beta sequences with specific HLA alleles at a false discovery rate of 0.05. According to a later analysis, TCR association rates differed among HLA loci, with DRB1 alleles showing the most associated TCRs and HLA-C alleles showing the fewest. The authors suggested that the approach could potentially be generalized to other disease states and immunological phenotypes. A later analysis found that most CMV-associated TCR beta chains appeared HLA-restricted, with HLA associations seemingly driven largely by CMV exposure. For the cohort, immune exposure information was limited to CMV serostatus.

From the germline V gene, CDR1 is SGHTA and CDR2 is FQGNSA. Trimming takes 5 bases off V and 0 bases off J; junction bases not matched to a gene: 3. CDR3 length: 15 amino acids, cysteine to phenylalanine. The retained sequence is limited to the CDR3, 45 bases, with the frame set at the first base. The cohort consisted of 650 to 700 healthy bone marrow donors. All cohort members were sampled while nominally healthy, although unrecorded immune exposures were likely present. The donor tested CMV seronegative and was one of the 352 seronegative cohort members. Each donor provided a peripheral blood sample, and peripheral blood mononuclear cells were used for TCR beta sequencing. Genomic DNA extraction from the blood cell samples was performed with the Qiagen DNeasy Blood Extraction Kit.

This receptor was taken from a man between 60 and 75 years old in good health and CMV-seronegative. Material for sequencing was PBMCs. This receptor chain uses TRBV7-2 and TRBJ2-7, with 11 central nucleotides matching TRBD1. In nucleotides, the sequence is TGTGCCAGCAGCACGGGACAGGGGGTCTCCTACGAGCAGTACTTC. This is translated as CASSTGQGVSYEQYF.